This T cell receptor (beta chain) is from a study of blood T cell repertoires in COVID-19. Measured with immunoSEQ multiplex PCR; TCRdb has only the in-frame clones, and not every one. The sample holds 250,000 to 300,000 clones; approximately 82% are singletons and the top ten take about 3%. Germline values: CDR1 MNHEY, CDR2 SVGAGI. The trim removed 0 bases at V and 4 bases at J, leaving 5 bases unmatched. The CDR3 contains 16 residues. The sample consisted of peripheral blood. This chain uses TRBV6-5 with TRBJ1-2; 10 nucleotides align to TRBD1. The TCR sequence derives from a woman between 18 and 30 years old with acute or convalescent COVID-19. CDR3 loop: CASSYSPGDRGYGYTF. The CDR3, as DNA: TGTGCCAGCAGTTACTCGCCCGGGGACAGGGGCTATGGCTACACCTTC.